These 32 T cell receptor beta chains share one sample of origin, sequenced in a study of chemoradiotherapy in HPV16-positive cancers. TCRdb's table, derived via immunoSEQ multiplex PCR, lists solely in-frame clones and lacks some. The sample lists 40,000 or so clones; roughly 77% were seen once. The material sequenced was blood, taken from a patient who underwent chemoradiotherapy. The receptors come from a human donor with HPV-associated anogenital cancer.

The rearrangement joins TRBV25-1 to TRBJ2-7; D is unresolved. This CDR3 spans 10 amino acids. Germline V gene lookup returns CDR1 MGHDK and CDR2 SYGVNS. Trimming left V 10 bases short and J 3 bases short, with 7 bases between. The CDR3 reads CATQSYEQYF. The DNA of the CDR3 is TGTGCCACACAGAGCTACGAGCAGTACTTC.

The rearrangement joins TRBV9 to TRBJ2-2; 9 bases line up with TRBD2. V gave up 5 bases and J gave up 4 bases; unmatched junction bases: 9. Germline values: CDR1 SGDLS, CDR2 YYNGEE. The CDR3 length is 16 residues. CDR3 protein: CASSGAIAGATGELFF. The CDR3 bases are TGTGCCAGCAGTGGTGCTATAGCGGGGGCCACCGGGGAGCTGTTTTTT.

The V call is TRBV30, the J call TRBJ1-6; TRBD1 matches 7 bases. CDR1 GTSNPN and CDR2 SVGIG come from the germline V gene (reference sequence). The CDR3 runs 12 residues. Unmatched junction bases numbered 6, after V lost 2 bases and J lost 14 bases. The CDR3 reads CAWSPTGASLHF. As DNA, the CDR3 is TGTGCCTGGAGTCCAACAGGGGCATCCCTCCACTTT.

By sample fraction, this clone is medium-sized. This chain joins TRBV2 and TRBJ1-5, with a weak D call TRBD1 (5 bases). This CDR3 has 15 residues. V lost 6 bases, J lost 3 bases, and 15 bases lay in between. Germline CDR1 is SNHLY and CDR2 is FYNNEI. The CDR3 loop reads CASSGALGPNQPQHF. The CDR3 region has the DNA TGTGCCAGCAGCGGAGCTCTGGGACCCAATCAGCCCCAGCATTTT.

The gene calls are TRBV25-1 and TRBJ2-1, with D perhaps being TRBD1 or TRBD2 (5 bases each). The V end was cut by 4 bases, the J end by 10 bases, with 5 bases between. This CDR3 contains 10 residues. CDR1 is MGHDK, CDR2 SYGVNS, per germline. The CDR3 sequence is CASSGGEQFF. The CDR3 coding sequence is TGTGCCAGCAGTGGGGGGGAGCAGTTCTTC.

The chain employs TRBV4-3 and TRBJ1-4; no reliable D call. Looked up from germline, CDR1 is LGHNA and CDR2 is YSLEER. There are 15 residues in the CDR3. Trimming took 0 bases from V and 5 from J, leaving 10 bases between them. CDR3 nucleotides: TGCGCCAGCAGCCAAGAACTGACCTCCAATGAAAAACTGTTTTTT. It translates to CASSQELTSNEKLFF.

The rearrangement links TRBV7-2 to TRBJ1-2; D uncertain. Trimming left V 4 bases short and J 0 bases short, with 12 bases between. CDR1 and CDR2 (germline): SGHTA, FQGNSA. This CDR3 spans 15 amino acids. CDR3 protein: CASSSPKGANYGYTF. Here the CDR3 DNA reads TGTGCCAGCAGCTCCCCTAAAGGCGCTAACTATGGCTACACCTTC.

This chain joins TRBV29-1 and TRBJ1-1; 8 nucleotides agree with TRBD1. V was clipped by 6 bases and J by 2 bases; unmatched bases: 5. Germline V gene data show CDR1 as SQVTM and CDR2 as ANQGSEA. The CDR3 has 13 residues. The CDR3 region is CSVRGQGNTEAFF. Here the CDR3 DNA reads TGCAGCGTCCGCGGACAGGGAAACACTGAAGCTTTCTTT.

The V and J genes are TRBV4-3 and TRBJ1-2; D gene unclear. V lost 1 base, J lost 4 bases, and 7 bases lay in between. CDR3 size: 13 residues. Germline CDR1 LGHNA, CDR2 YSLEER. The CDR3 DNA follows: TGCGCCAGCAGCCAAGGGGATGGCTATGGCTACACCTTC. Protein sequence: CASSQGDGYGYTF.

This clone was picked up a small number of times. The chain employs TRBV19 and TRBJ2-7; 8 nucleotides line up with TRBD2. Germline V gives CDR1 LNHDA, CDR2 SQIVND (reference sequence). Trimming removed 7 bases from V and 2 bases from J; junction bases left unmatched: 19. There are 18 residues in the CDR3. The CDR3 DNA reads as TGTGCCAGTACGAAGACGGGGGGGCGTACAGGTACAACCTACGAGCAGTACTTC. Translation gives CASTKTGGRTGTTYEQYF.

This clone was picked up one time. The genes are TRBV19 and TRBJ2-2, with 8 nucleotides matching TRBD2. This CDR3 has 14 residues. Germline V lookup: CDR1 LNHDA, CDR2 SQIVND (reference sequence). After removal of 6 bases from V and 8 bases from J, the junction contained 8 bases not matched to a gene. Here the CDR3 DNA reads TGTGCCAGTAGGGCGGGGGGTACATCTGGGGAGCTGTTTTTT. Translating gives CASRAGGTSGELFF.

The rearrangement uses TRBV7-2 and TRBJ2-7; 7 bases align to TRBD1. Per the germline V gene, CDR1 is SGHTA and CDR2 is FQGNSA. J lost 0 bases, V lost 1 base, and 3 bases had no gene match. The CDR3 has 15 residues. The DNA of the CDR3 is TGTGCCAGCAGCTTAGATGGGACAGTCTCCTACGAGCAGTACTTC. Protein product: CASSLDGTVSYEQYF.

A few counts support this clone. V usage is TRBV5-1 and J usage is TRBJ2-4; D not resolved. Trimming cost V 0 bases and J 6 bases, with 10 bases left between them. The germline V gene encodes CDR1 SGHRS and CDR2 YFSETQ. The CDR3 is 14 residues long. The CDR3 bases are TGCGCCAGCAGCTTGGGGGCGCCAGGAAACATTCAGTACTTC. Encoded protein: CASSLGAPGNIQYF.

The V gene is TRBV6-6, the J gene TRBJ1-4; D may be TRBD1 (6 bases). Germline V gene lookup returns CDR1 MNHNY and CDR2 SVGAGI (reference sequence). V lost 6 bases and J 4 bases, leaving 12 bases between the germline ends. This CDR3 has 14 residues. The chain's CDR3 is CASRRDIDNEKLFF. In nucleotides, the CDR3 is TGTGCCAGCAGACGGGACATCGATAATGAAAAACTGTTTTTT.

The chain joins TRBV19 to TRBJ1-2, with D unresolved. Trimming removed 5 bases at V and 5 bases at J, with 15 bases between. The CDR3 totals 14 residues. The V gene's germline CDR1 is LNHDA and CDR2 SQIVND (reference sequence). The CDR3: CASSGTNEGYGYTF. In DNA form, the CDR3 reads TGTGCCAGTAGTGGAACTAACGAGGGTTATGGCTACACCTTC.

V usage is TRBV7-9 and J usage is TRBJ1-1; TRBD1 might be the D (5 bases). The CDR3 loop spans 13 amino acids. Germline loops: CDR1 SEHNR, CDR2 FQNEAQ (reference sequence). CDR3 loop: CATVRTGTPEAFF. Here the CDR3 DNA reads TGTGCTACGGTCCGAACCGGGACTCCTGAAGCTTTCTTT.

The genes are TRBV7-9 and TRBJ1-1, with a weak D call TRBD1 (5 bases). V was cut by 5 bases and J by 4 bases, with 11 bases left in between. Looked up from germline, CDR1 is SEHNR and CDR2 is FQNEAQ (reference sequence). CDR3 length: 13 residues. The DNA of the CDR3 is TGTGCCAGCAGCCCCCAGGGCAGCACTGAAGCTTTCTTT. Its translation: CASSPQGSTEAFF.

On this clone itself: At the DNA level, this CDR3 is encoded by other sequences in the same sample as well. The chain recombines TRBV4-2 with TRBJ1-6; tentatively, D is TRBD1 (5 bases). CDR1 and CDR2 from the germline V gene are LGHNA and YNFKEQ. Trimming removed 1 base from V and 8 bases from J, with 6 bases in between. This CDR3 comprises 13 residues. CDR3 in DNA: TGTGCCAGCAGCCAAGGAGGGGATTCACCCCTCCACTTT. It yields the protein CASSQGGDSPLHF.

The rearrangement links TRBV30 to TRBJ1-6, with 8 bases identical to TRBD1. The CDR3 sequence is 17 residues long. CDR1 GTSNPN and CDR2 SVGIG come from the germline V gene (reference sequence). Losses at the gene ends were 2 bases for V and 0 bases for J; bases not matched to a gene: 6. DNA for the CDR3: TGTGCCTGGAGTTCCTCAGGGGGCGCCTCCTATAATTCACCCCTCCACTTT. Protein: CAWSSSGGASYNSPLHF.

The chain joins TRBV5-8 to TRBJ1-5; unclear D gene. Per the germline V gene, CDR1 is SGHTS and CDR2 is YDEGEE. Trimming cost V 0 bases and J 7 bases, with 17 bases left between them. The CDR3 covers 16 residues. The CDR3 loop reads CASSLVSGERWQPQHF. The CDR3 region has the DNA TGTGCCAGCAGCTTGGTTTCCGGGGAACGATGGCAGCCCCAGCATTTT.

The rearrangement joins TRBV6-5 to TRBJ1-2; D is possibly TRBD1 (6 bases). Trimming pared 0 bases from V and 2 bases from J, leaving 13 bases between. The CDR3 consists of 16 residues. The V gene's germline CDR1 is MNHEY and CDR2 SVGAGI. The CDR3 region is CASSYSTSGQNYGYTF. The CDR3, as DNA: TGTGCCAGCAGTTACTCGACCTCGGGACAAAACTATGGCTACACCTTC.

This clone was seen only a few times. The chain has TRBV7-8 and TRBJ2-5, with 7 positions matching TRBD1. J was trimmed by 3 bases and V by 0 bases; bases with no gene match: 4. The V gene's germline CDR1 is SGHVS and CDR2 FQNEAQ. The CDR3 consists of 15 residues. This CDR3 is CASSLAPGTEETQYF. As DNA, the CDR3 is TGTGCCAGCAGCTTAGCCCCCGGGACAGAAGAGACCCAGTACTTC.

J is TRBJ1-6 and V is TRBV9; D may be TRBD1 (5 bases). The germline V gene has CDR1 SGDLS and CDR2 YYNGEE. Trimming shortened V by 5 bases and J by 9 bases, and 15 bases separated the two germline ends. The CDR3 is 14 residues long. The CDR3 loop reads CASSSGGVSSPLHF. DNA of the CDR3: TGTGCCAGCAGTTCCGGGGGGGTGAGTTCACCCCTCCACTTT. The variable domain in full, with the rest retrieved from reference TRBV9 and TRBJ1-6, is DSGVTQTPKHLITATGQRVTLRCSPRSGDLSVYWYQQSLDQGLQFLIQYYNGEERAKGNILERFSAQQFPDLHSELNLSSLELGDSALYFCASSSGGVSSPLHFGNGTRLTVT.

The genes are TRBV27 and TRBJ1-2; 10 positions agree with TRBD1. The CDR3 has 16 residues. Germline V lookup: CDR1 MNHEY, CDR2 SMNVEV (reference sequence). Unmatched junction bases numbered 7, after V lost 5 bases and J lost 1 base. Here the CDR3 DNA reads TGTGCCAGCAGTCCAGGGTGGACAGGGGGTAACTATGGCTACACCTTC. This codes for CASSPGWTGGNYGYTF.

The chain recombines TRBV11-1 with TRBJ2-7; the match to TRBD1 covers 9 bases. Looked up from germline, CDR1 is SGHAT and CDR2 is FQDESV (reference sequence). This CDR3 spans 16 amino acids. V gave up 3 bases and J gave up 9 bases; unmatched junction bases: 15. CDR3 in DNA: TGTGCCAGCAGCTTTTTAACCGGGACAGGGTCTGAAGGGCAGTACTTC. Protein: CASSFLTGTGSEGQYF.

J is TRBJ1-1 and V is TRBV5-6; D remains unclear. CDR1 is SGHDT, CDR2 YYEEEE, per germline. The CDR3 covers 13 residues. V lost 3 bases and J 3 bases, leaving 9 bases between the germline ends. The chain's CDR3 is CASSSTVYTEAFF. CDR3 coding DNA: TGTGCCAGCAGCTCTACGGTTTACACTGAAGCTTTCTTT.

The chain is built from TRBV11-3 and TRBJ2-1; 13 nucleotides agree with TRBD2. J was trimmed by 9 bases and V by 4 bases; bases with no gene match: 12. Germline V gene lookup returns CDR1 SGHNT and CDR2 YENEEA. The length of the CDR3 is 17 residues. In DNA form, the CDR3 reads TGTGCCAGCAGCTCCGGACTAGCGGGGGACCTTTCGGGTGAGCAGTTCTTC. Its protein product is CASSSGLAGDLSGEQFF.

This clone was found once. The genes are TRBV5-8 and TRBJ1-6; D is perhaps TRBD1 (6 bases). Trimming removed 4 bases from V and 10 bases from J, with 27 bases in between. The CDR3 totals 18 residues. The germline gives CDR1 SGHTS, CDR2 YDEGEE. DNA for the CDR3: TGTGCCAGCAGCCTGGGGTACAGGGCTGGACTATATCGGTCACCCCTCCACTTT. As protein: CASSLGYRAGLYRSPLHF. Based on the CDR3 plus reference TRBV5-8 and TRBJ1-6, the full variable domain is EAGVTQSPTHLIKTRGQQATLRCSPISGHTSVYWYQQALGLGLQFLLWYDEGEERNRGNFPPRFSGRQFPNYSSELNVNALELEDSALYLCASSLGYRAGLYRSPLHFGNGTRLTVT.

This clone was observed a handful of times. CDR3 bases: TGTGCCAGCAGTTTCGGTGGGGCTCTCCAATACTATGGCTACACCTTC. This gives the protein CASSFGGALQYYGYTF. This chain connects TRBV28 to TRBJ1-2; TRBD1 is a possible D gene (5 bases). V lost 3 bases and J 3 bases, leaving 17 bases between the germline ends. CDR1 and CDR2 (germline): MDHEN, SYDVKM. This CDR3 is 16 amino acids long.

The chain uses TRBV14 and TRBJ1-3, with TRBD1 as a possible D gene (5 bases). Trimming removed 3 bases at V and 0 bases at J, with 9 bases between. In germline, CDR1 is SGHDN, CDR2 FVKESK. The length of the CDR3 is 15 residues. The DNA for the CDR3 is TGTGCCAGCAGCCAGGGGGTCGTCTCTGGAAACACCATATATTTT. Residues: CASSQGVVSGNTIYF.

J is TRBJ2-5 and V is TRBV5-1; D might be TRBD2 (5 bases). Deletions cut 0 bases from V and 1 base from J, with 10 bases between. From germline, CDR1 is SGHRS and CDR2 YFSETQ. This CDR3 has 15 amino acids. The CDR3 sequence is CASSLAGVPQETQYF. The CDR3, as DNA: TGCGCCAGCAGCTTGGCCGGGGTCCCCCAAGAGACCCAGTACTTC. Full variable domain (rest looked up from reference TRBV5-1 and TRBJ2-5): KAGVTQTPRYLIKTRGQQVTLSCSPISGHRSVSWYQQTPGQGLQFLFEYFSETQRNKGNFPGRFSGRQFSNSRSEMNVSTLELGDSALYLCASSLAGVPQETQYFGPGTRLLVL.

V usage is TRBV10-2 and J usage is TRBJ1-4; the D gene is possibly TRBD1 (5 bases). The germline CDR1 and CDR2 sequences are WSHSY and SAAADI. The V end was cut by 4 bases, the J end by 5 bases, with 11 bases between. CDR3 length: 14 amino acids. CDR3 loop: CASSVGGSNEKLFF. For the CDR3, the DNA is TGCGCCAGCAGTGTCGGGGGAAGCAATGAAAAACTGTTTTTT.